Included here is one T cell receptor beta chain sequence, with context. Its antigen is as yet unknown. This record belongs to a study of graft-versus-host responses after intestinal transplantation. Deletions cut 4 bases from V and 6 bases from J, with 13 bases between. CDR3 length: 12 amino acids. Germline-derived CDR1 and CDR2 are SQVTM and ANQGSEA. Broader study findings: Recipient marrow harbored GvH clones, some of which surfaced first in ileum or blood.

Profiling relied on immunoSEQ multiplex PCR, and the TCRdb table lists in-frame clones only, not all of them. The data show 60,000 or so clones, around 90% seen once. The TCR sequence derives from a human patient who received an intestinal transplant, so some T cells may come from the graft donor. The sequenced sample was PBMCs, obtained almost 120 days after intestinal transplantation. This sequence joins TRBV29-1 and TRBJ2-7; D might be TRBD1 or TRBD2, each matching 5 bases. The CDR3 DNA is TGCAGCGTTGCTTCAGGGACGATCGAGCAGTACTTC. Its protein is CSVASGTIEQYF.